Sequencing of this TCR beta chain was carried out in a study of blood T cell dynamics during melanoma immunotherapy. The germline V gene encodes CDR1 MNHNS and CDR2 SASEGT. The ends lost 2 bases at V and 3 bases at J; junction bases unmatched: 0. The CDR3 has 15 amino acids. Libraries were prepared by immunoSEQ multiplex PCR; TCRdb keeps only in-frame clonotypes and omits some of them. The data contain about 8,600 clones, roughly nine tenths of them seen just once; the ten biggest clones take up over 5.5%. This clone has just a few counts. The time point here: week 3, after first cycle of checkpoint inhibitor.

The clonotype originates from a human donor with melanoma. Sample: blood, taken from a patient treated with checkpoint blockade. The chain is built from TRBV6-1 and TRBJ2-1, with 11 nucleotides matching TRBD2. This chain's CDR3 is CASSELAGGYNEQFF. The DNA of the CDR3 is TGTGCCAGCAGTGAACTAGCGGGGGGCTACAATGAGCAGTTCTTC.